In its sample, the clone carrying this T cell receptor (beta chain) is medium-sized. Antigen: not known. The table came from immunoSEQ multiplex PCR; TCRdb's copy has only in-frame clones and leaves some out. The sample holds approximately 42,000 clones, about 81% seen once. These data originate in a study of OX40 agonist ivuxolimab in advanced cancers. Turning to the study itself: The mean age was approximately 60 years, ranging from about 20 to 79, with over 70% of participants male.

J gave up 6 bases and V 2 bases, and 9 bases lay outside the gene matches. The V gene's germline CDR1 is MGHRA and CDR2 YSYEKL. CDR3 length: 16 residues. Study findings and constraints: CD4+ T cells averaged fewer expanded clones than CD8+ T cells.

The clonotype comes from an adult with an advanced solid tumor such as melanoma, head and neck, liver or kidney cancer. Sequencing used CD4+ or CD8+ T cells sorted from blood, obtained in a trial of the OX40 agonist ivuxolimab. The chain is built from TRBV4-1 and TRBJ1-5; 8 nucleotides align to TRBD1. The CDR3 DNA reads TGCGCCAGCAGCCAACGAGGCCCAGGGGGCGGTCAGCCCCAGCATTTT. Residues: CASSQRGPGGGQPQHF.